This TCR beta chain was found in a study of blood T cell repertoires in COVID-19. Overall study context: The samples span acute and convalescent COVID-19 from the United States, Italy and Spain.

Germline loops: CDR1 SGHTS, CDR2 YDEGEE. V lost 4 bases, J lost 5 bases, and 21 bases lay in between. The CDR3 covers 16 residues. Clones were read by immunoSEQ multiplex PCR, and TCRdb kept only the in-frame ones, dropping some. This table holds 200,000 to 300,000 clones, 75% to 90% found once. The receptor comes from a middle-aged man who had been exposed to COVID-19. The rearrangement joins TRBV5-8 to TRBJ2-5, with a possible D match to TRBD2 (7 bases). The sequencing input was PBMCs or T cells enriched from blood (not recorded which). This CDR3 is CASSPRGRGFWETQYF. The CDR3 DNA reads TGTGCCAGCAGCCCTCGGGGGCGGGGGTTCTGGGAGACCCAGTACTTC.